This TCR beta chain is drawn from a study of blood T cell repertoires in COVID-19. Libraries were prepared by immunoSEQ multiplex PCR; TCRdb keeps only in-frame clonotypes and omits some of them. The table includes tens of thousands of clones, more than 85% detected once. This CDR3 has 15 amino acids. CDR1 is SGHAT, CDR2 FQNNGV, per germline. J lost 3 bases, V lost 0 bases, and 3 bases had no gene match. The TCR originated in a man in his forties or fifties with active COVID-19. The specimen was peripheral blood. The chain has TRBV11-2 and TRBJ2-7, with 9 bases aligning to TRBD1. DNA for the CDR3: TGTGCCAGCAGCTTAGACGGACAGGGGTTCTACGAGCAGTACTTC. This translates into CASSLDGQGFYEQYF. Looking up the rest from reference TRBV11-2 and TRBJ2-7 gives the full variable domain: EAGVAQSPRYKIIEKRQSVAFWCNPISGHATLYWYQQILGQGPKLLIQFQNNGVVDDSQLPKDRFSAERLKGVDSTLKIQPAKLEDSAVYLCASSLDGQGFYEQYFGPGTRLTVT.